The clone carrying this TCR beta chain was observed once. The antigen remains unidentified. Per germline, CDR1 ENHRY and CDR2 SYGVKD. V was trimmed by 6 bases and J by 5 bases, leaving 11 bases between them. The CDR3 is 13 residues long. The data are from a study of cytotoxic CD8 clonotypes in ibrutinib-treated CLL. Depth targeted 1 in 200,000 to 1 in 1 million T cells, averaging approximately 9.9x coverage per clonotype. Profiling relied on immunoSEQ multiplex PCR, and the TCRdb table lists in-frame clones only, not all of them. The sample has some 80,000 clones; about 85% are singletons. Study-level points and caveats: There were differences in sampling times between sustained-remission and progressing patients. Clonality increased at ibrutinib response, then returned toward baseline at progression.

This receptor was identified in a human donor with chronic lymphocytic leukemia. The chain carries TRBV10-3 and TRBJ2-1; D ambiguous. This specimen consisted of PBMCs, obtained after 12 months of ibrutinib treatment. The CDR3 coding sequence is TGTGCCATCAGGAGCCCCACAGACAATGAGCAGTTCTTC. Protein: CAIRSPTDNEQFF.